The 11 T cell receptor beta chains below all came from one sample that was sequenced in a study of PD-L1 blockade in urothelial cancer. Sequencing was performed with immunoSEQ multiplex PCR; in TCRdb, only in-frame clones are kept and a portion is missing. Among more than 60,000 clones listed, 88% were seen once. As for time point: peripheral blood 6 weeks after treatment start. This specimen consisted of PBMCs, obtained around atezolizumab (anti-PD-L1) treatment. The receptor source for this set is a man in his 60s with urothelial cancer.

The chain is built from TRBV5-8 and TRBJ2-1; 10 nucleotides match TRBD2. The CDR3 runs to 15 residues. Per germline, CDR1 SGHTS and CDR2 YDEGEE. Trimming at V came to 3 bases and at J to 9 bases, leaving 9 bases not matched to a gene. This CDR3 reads CASSWASGSFGEQFF. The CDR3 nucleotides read TGTGCCAGCAGCTGGGCTAGCGGGAGTTTCGGTGAGCAGTTCTTC.

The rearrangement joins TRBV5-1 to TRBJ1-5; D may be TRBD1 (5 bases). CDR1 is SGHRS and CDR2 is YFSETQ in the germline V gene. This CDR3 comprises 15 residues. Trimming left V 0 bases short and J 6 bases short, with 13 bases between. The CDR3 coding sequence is TGCGCCAGCAGCTTGGATGGGGCGCTGGGTCAGCCCCAGCATTTT. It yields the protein CASSLDGALGQPQHF. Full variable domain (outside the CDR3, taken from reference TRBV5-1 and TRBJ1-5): KAGVTQTPRYLIKTRGQQVTLSCSPISGHRSVSWYQQTPGQGLQFLFEYFSETQRNKGNFPGRFSGRQFSNSRSEMNVSTLELGDSALYLCASSLDGALGQPQHFGDGTRLSIL.

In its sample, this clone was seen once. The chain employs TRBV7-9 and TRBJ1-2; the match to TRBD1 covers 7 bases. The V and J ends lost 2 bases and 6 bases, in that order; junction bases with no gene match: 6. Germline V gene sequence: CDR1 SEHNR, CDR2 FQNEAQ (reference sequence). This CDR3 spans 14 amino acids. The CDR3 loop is CASSLTSRGDGYTF. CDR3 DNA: TGTGCCAGCAGCTTAACAAGCAGGGGGGATGGCTACACCTTC.

This chain's CDR3 is CASSYPDRAKTQYF. The DNA for the CDR3 is TGTGCCAGCAGTTACCCCGACAGGGCAAAGACCCAGTACTTC. V gene TRBV6-6 combines with J gene TRBJ2-5; 7 bases are shared with TRBD1. There are 14 residues in the CDR3. Germline V CDR1 and CDR2: MNHNY, SVGAGI (reference sequence). Losses at the gene ends were 2 bases for V and 6 bases for J; bases not matched to a gene: 6.

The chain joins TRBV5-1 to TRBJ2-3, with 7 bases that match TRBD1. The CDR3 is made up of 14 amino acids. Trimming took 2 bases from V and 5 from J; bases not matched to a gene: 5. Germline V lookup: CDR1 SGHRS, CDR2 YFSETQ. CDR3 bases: TGCGCCAGCAGCTTCGGGACAGTAGAAGATACGCAGTATTTT. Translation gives CASSFGTVEDTQYF.

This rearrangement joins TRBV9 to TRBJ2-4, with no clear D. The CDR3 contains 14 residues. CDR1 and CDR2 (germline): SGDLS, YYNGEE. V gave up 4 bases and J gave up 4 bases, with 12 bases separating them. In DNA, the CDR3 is TGTGCCAGCAGCTTACCCGGGTCTAAAAACATTCAGTACTTC. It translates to CASSLPGSKNIQYF.

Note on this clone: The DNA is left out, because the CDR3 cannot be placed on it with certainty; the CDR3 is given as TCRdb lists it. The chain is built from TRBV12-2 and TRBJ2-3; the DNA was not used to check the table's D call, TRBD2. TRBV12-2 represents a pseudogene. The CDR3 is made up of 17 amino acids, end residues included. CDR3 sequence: CASRPIFGGGSTDTQYF.

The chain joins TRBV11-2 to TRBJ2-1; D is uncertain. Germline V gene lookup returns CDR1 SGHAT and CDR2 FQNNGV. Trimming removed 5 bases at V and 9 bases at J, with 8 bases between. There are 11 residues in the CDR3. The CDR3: CASSPPGEQFF. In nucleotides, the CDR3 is TGTGCCAGCAGCCCACCGGGTGAGCAGTTCTTC. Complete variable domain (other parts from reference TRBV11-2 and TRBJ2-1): EAGVAQSPRYKIIEKRQSVAFWCNPISGHATLYWYQQILGQGPKLLIQFQNNGVVDDSQLPKDRFSAERLKGVDSTLKIQPAKLEDSAVYLCASSPPGEQFFGPGTRLTVL.

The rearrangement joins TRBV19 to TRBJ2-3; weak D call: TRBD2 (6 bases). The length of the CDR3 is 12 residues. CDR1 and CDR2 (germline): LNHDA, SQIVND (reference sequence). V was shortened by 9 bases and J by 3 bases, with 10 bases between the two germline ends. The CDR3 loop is CARGGWTDTQYF. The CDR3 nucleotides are TGTGCCAGGGGGGGTTGGACAGATACGCAGTATTTT. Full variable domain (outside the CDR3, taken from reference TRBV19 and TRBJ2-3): DGGITQSPKYLFRKEGQNVTLSCEQNLNHDAMYWYRQDPGQGLRLIYYSQIVNDFQKGDIAEGYSVSREKKESFPLTVTSAQKNPTAFYLCARGGWTDTQYFGPGTRLTVL.

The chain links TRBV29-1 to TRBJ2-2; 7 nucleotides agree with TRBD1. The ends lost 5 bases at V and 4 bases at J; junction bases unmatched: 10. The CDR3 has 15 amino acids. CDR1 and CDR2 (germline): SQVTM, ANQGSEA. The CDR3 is CSVKQGPQGTGELFF. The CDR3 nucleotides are TGCAGCGTTAAACAGGGGCCCCAGGGCACCGGGGAGCTGTTTTTT.

CDR3 amino acids: CASSQELAGAGGDTQYF. CDR3 sequence (DNA): TGTGCCAGCAGCCAAGAACTAGCGGGAGCCGGGGGCGATACGCAGTATTTT. The V gene is TRBV4-2, the J gene TRBJ2-3; 11 bases align to TRBD2. The CDR3 has 17 amino acids. V dropped 0 bases and J dropped 6; count of bases not matched to a gene: 8. Germline-derived CDR1 and CDR2 are LGHNA and YNFKEQ.